This passage covers 10 T cell receptor beta chains from one sample sequenced in a study of post-analysis software for immune sequencing data. Study-level results: In patients, TRBV5-6, TRBV5-1 and TRBV20-1 belonged to roughly five TRBV segments found more frequently than in controls.

Unique molecular identifiers had been added to the TCR beta cDNA libraries. TCRdb re-analysed the PCR reads in MiXCR, keeping a single row per CDR3 protein. Seen here are approximately 360,000 distinct CDR3 sequences, 30% to 45% observed once, and the top ten hold under 15%. No antigen has been assigned to these receptors. The sample consisted of blood. These TCRs come from a girl under 18 with multiple sclerosis.

This clonotype has just one count. At one end, the junction sequence differs from germline, possibly due to a read error. This sequence joins TRBV10-3 and TRBJ2-7; D tentatively fits TRBD1 or TRBD2 (7 bases each). Germline assignment: CDR1 ENHRY and CDR2 SYGVKD. The CDR3 extends over 12 amino acids. This CDR3 is CTISGTEYEQYF. DNA for the CDR3: TGTACCATCAGCGGGACAGAGTACGAGCAGTACTTC.

This clonotype has more than one count but fewer than ten. The rearrangement uses TRBV20-1 and TRBJ2-5; D remains ambiguous. CDR1 and CDR2 (germline): DFQATT, SNEGSKA (reference sequence). The length of the CDR3 is 11 residues. Here the CDR3 DNA reads TGCAGCGCCCTTCCGGAGGAGACCCAGTACTTC. Protein: CSALPEETQYF.

V and J are TRBV10-3 and TRBJ2-5; D possibly corresponds to TRBD1 (6 bases). The V gene lost 4 bases and the J gene lost 1 base, with 16 bases spanning the gap. The CDR3 is 16 amino acids. Germline V gene data show CDR1 as ENHRY and CDR2 as SYGVKD. The CDR3, as DNA: TGTGCCATCAGTGCGACCGACAGGCCTGTCCAAGAGACCCAGTACTTC. Encoded protein: CAISATDRPVQETQYF.

The chain employs TRBV5-1 and TRBJ2-5, with D perhaps matching TRBD1 (6 bases). The J call is doubtful: the DNA matches TRBJ2-7 better. There are 12 residues in the CDR3. From germline, CDR1 is SGHRS and CDR2 YFSETQ. The CDR3 DNA reads TGCGCCAGCAGGACAGGTTATGGCGAGCAGTACTTC. This gives the protein CASRTGYGEQYF.

This clonotype has more than one count but fewer than ten. CDR3 protein: CASSPTGTAYEQYF. The CDR3 DNA sequence: TGTGCCAGCAGCCCGACAGGGACCGCCTACGAGCAGTACTTC. The chain recombines TRBV7-9 with TRBJ2-7; 7 bases map to TRBD1. CDR1 and CDR2 (germline): SEHNR, FQNEAQ (reference sequence). This CDR3 comprises 14 residues. Trimming at V came to 5 bases and at J to 2 bases, leaving 6 bases not matched to a gene. Combining the CDR3 with reference TRBV7-9 and TRBJ2-7 gives the whole variable domain DTGVSQNPRHKITKRGQNVTFRCDPISEHNRLYWYRQTLGQGPEFLTYFQNEAQLEKSRLLSDRFSAERPKGSFSTLEIQRTEQGDSAMYLCASSPTGTAYEQYFGPGTRLTVT.

This clonotype has just a few counts. The chain couples TRBV5-1 to TRBJ1-1; no reliable D call. The CDR3 sequence is 13 residues long. From germline, CDR1 is SGHRS and CDR2 YFSETQ. V shed 5 bases and J shed 2 bases, with 10 bases lying between them. The CDR3 loop reads CASSTTTNTEAFF. CDR3 nucleotides: TGCGCCAGCAGTACTACGACAAACACTGAAGCTTTCTTT.

This clonotype showed up just a few times. Sequence at one end of the junction differs from germline and may be a read error. CDR3 in amino acids: CAGSFPGMGQPQHF. DNA for the CDR3: TGTGCCGGCAGTTTCCCGGGGATGGGGCAGCCCCAGCATTTT. V is TRBV12-3 or TRBV12-4 and J is TRBJ1-5; D gene unclear. The CDR3 totals 14 residues.

V is TRBV6-5 and J is TRBJ2-7; no clear D. The CDR3 is 13 residues long. Trimming removed 6 bases at V and 0 bases at J, with 9 bases between. Germline V gives CDR1 MNHEY, CDR2 SVGAGI. Here the CDR3 reads CASRYESSYEQYF. For the CDR3, the DNA is TGTGCCAGCAGGTATGAGAGCTCCTACGAGCAGTACTTC.

This clonotype was counted a few times. The chain's CDR3 is CASSSQGVGQFF. DNA for the CDR3: TGTGCCAGCAGCTCACAGGGAGTTGGGCAGTTCTTC. The chain couples TRBV7-2 to TRBJ2-1; D might be TRBD1 (6 bases). Between the trimmed V and J ends, which lost 4 bases and 12 bases, there was a span of 13 bases. The germline gives CDR1 SGHTA, CDR2 FQGNSA. The CDR3 loop spans 12 amino acids.

The chain has TRBV10-3 and TRBJ2-7; D possibly corresponds to TRBD2 (6 bases). Per the germline V gene, CDR1 is ENHRY and CDR2 is SYGVKD. CDR3 length: 14 amino acids. Trimming removed 8 bases at V and 3 bases at J, with 17 bases between. This chain's CDR3 is CAISPQEEGYEQYF. The CDR3 coding sequence is TGTGCCATCTCCCCCCAGGAGGAGGGCTACGAGCAGTACTTC.